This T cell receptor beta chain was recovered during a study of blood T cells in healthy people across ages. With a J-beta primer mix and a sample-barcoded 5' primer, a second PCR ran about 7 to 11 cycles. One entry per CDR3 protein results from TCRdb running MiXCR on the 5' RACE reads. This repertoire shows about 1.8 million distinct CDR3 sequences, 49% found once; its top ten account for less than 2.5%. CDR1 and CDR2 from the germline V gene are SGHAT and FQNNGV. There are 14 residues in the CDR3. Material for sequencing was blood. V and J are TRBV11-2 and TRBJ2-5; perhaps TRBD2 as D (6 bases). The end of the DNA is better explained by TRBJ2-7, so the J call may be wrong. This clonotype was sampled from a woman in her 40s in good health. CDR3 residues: CASSLMYSGYEQYF. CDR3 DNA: TGTGCCAGCAGCTTGATGTATAGCGGCTACGAGCAGTACTTC.